The 23 T cell receptor beta chains below come from one sample, sequenced in a study of CD8+ T cells in alopecia areata. The sequencing template was cDNA reverse transcribed from extracted RNA. Method: immunoSEQ multiplex PCR; TCRdb's copy keeps in-frame clones and lacks some. The data contain about 190,000 clones, 58% of them seen just once; the ten biggest clones take up roughly an eighth. Treatment reported: oral pan-JAK inhibitor, 5-10 mg twice daily. Source: CD8+ T cells sorted from blood, taken at week 24, from a patient treated with tofacitinib. The receptors originated from a human donor with alopecia areata.

This clone was detected only once. The chain links TRBV27 to TRBJ2-7; TRBD1 agrees at 8 bases. This CDR3 comprises 14 residues. J lost 2 bases, V lost 6 bases, and 6 bases had no gene match. Germline-derived CDR1 and CDR2 are MNHEY and SMNVEV (reference sequence). The CDR3 loop is CASSWGTGAYEQYF. The CDR3 coding sequence is TGTGCCAGCAGCTGGGGGACAGGAGCCTACGAGCAGTACTTC.

Comment on this clone: In the same sample, other DNA sequences code for this CDR3. The J gene is TRBJ2-2, the V gene TRBV11-2; D uncertain. This CDR3 spans 12 amino acids. The V gene's germline CDR1 is SGHAT and CDR2 FQNNGV. The germline V and J ends were trimmed by 1 base and 4 bases, with 1 base remaining between them. The CDR3 region has the DNA TGTGCCAGCAGCTTAGGCACCGGGGAGCTGTTTTTT. This gives the protein CASSLGTGELFF.

This chain connects TRBV9 to TRBJ1-1, with TRBD1 matching over 7 bases. The CDR3 has 13 residues. CDR1 is SGDLS, CDR2 YYNGEE, per germline. The V gene end was trimmed by 3 bases and the J gene end by 8 bases; junction bases not matched to a gene: 7. In DNA, the CDR3 is TGTGCCAGCAGCGACAGGGGAACGCCCGAAGCTTTCTTT. The encoded protein is CASSDRGTPEAFF.

This clone was seen more than once but under ten times. The chain couples TRBV14 to TRBJ2-1; 7 bases fit TRBD2. Per the germline V gene, CDR1 is SGHDN and CDR2 is FVKESK. J was trimmed by 2 bases and V by 0 bases; bases with no gene match: 1. The CDR3 consists of 15 residues. As DNA, the CDR3 is TGTGCCAGCAGCCAAGATCGGGGGGCCTACAATGAGCAGTTCTTC. This sequence encodes CASSQDRGAYNEQFF.

This sequence joins TRBV5-4 and TRBJ1-1; no firm D call. This CDR3 has 13 amino acids. V lost 2 bases and J 8 bases, leaving 13 bases between the germline ends. Germline V CDR1 and CDR2: SGHNT, YYREEE (reference sequence). CDR3 region: CASSFPQGTEAFF. In nucleotides, the CDR3 is TGTGCCAGCAGCTTTCCCCAAGGAACGGAAGCTTTCTTT.

In its sample, this clone was seen once. The genes are TRBV20-1 and TRBJ2-7; D is possibly TRBD1 or TRBD2 (5 bases each). Looked up from germline, CDR1 is DFQATT and CDR2 is SNEGSKA (reference sequence). The CDR3 is 11 amino acids. The V gene lost 6 bases and the J gene lost 6 bases, with 12 bases spanning the gap. The CDR3: CSAGETGEQYF. The CDR3 coding sequence is TGCAGTGCGGGGGAAACGGGCGAGCAGTACTTC.

This sequence joins TRBV25-1 and TRBJ1-2, with 7 bases aligning to TRBD1. CDR3 size: 15 residues. Germline V gene data show CDR1 as MGHDK and CDR2 as SYGVNS. J lost 2 bases, V lost 2 bases, and 5 bases had no gene match. In DNA, the CDR3 is TGTGCCAGCAGTGAAGACCGGGACAGCAACTATGGCTACACCTTC. It yields the protein CASSEDRDSNYGYTF.

The V and J genes are TRBV12-5 and TRBJ2-7; D ambiguous. CDR1 and CDR2 from the germline V gene are LGHNT and FRNRAP. V was pared by 1 base and J by 0 bases, with 16 bases between. This CDR3 spans 17 amino acids. This chain's CDR3 is CASGLAASFQSSYEQYF. The CDR3 bases are TGTGCTAGTGGTTTGGCGGCGAGTTTCCAGAGCTCCTACGAGCAGTACTTC.

The chain is built from TRBV12-5 and TRBJ2-1, with D maybe TRBD1 (6 bases). Germline CDR1 LGHNT, CDR2 FRNRAP. The CDR3 is 11 amino acids. With 7 bases removed from V and 5 bases from J, the gap between germline ends came to 6 bases. The CDR3 spells CASAGDNEQFF. CDR3 nucleotides: TGTGCTAGTGCAGGGGACAATGAGCAGTTCTTC.

This clone has a handful of counts. The chain has TRBV29-1 and TRBJ2-3, with TRBD2 matching over 13 bases. V lost 5 bases, J lost 2 bases, and 7 bases stayed unmatched. The CDR3 spans 16 residues. Germline V gives CDR1 SQVTM, CDR2 ANQGSEA. The CDR3 sequence: CSVSLAGGLVTDTQYF. Here the CDR3 DNA reads TGCAGCGTTTCACTAGCGGGGGGGCTAGTCACAGATACGCAGTATTTT.

In its sample, this clone was seen a few times. The rearrangement joins TRBV19 to TRBJ2-2; D is uncertain. The germline CDR1 and CDR2 sequences are LNHDA and SQIVND (reference sequence). The germline V and J ends were trimmed by 6 bases and 7 bases, with 6 bases remaining between them. CDR3 length: 11 residues. CDR3 sequence (DNA): TGTGCCAGTAGAAGGAGCGGGGAGCTGTTTTTT. Translated, it gives CASRRSGELFF.

CDR3 nucleotide sequence: TGTGCCAGCAGCGGAGGCCGCGGGGCCGGGGAGCTGTTTTTT. Its protein is CASSGGRGAGELFF. This rearrangement joins TRBV5-6 to TRBJ2-2; tentative D call: TRBD2 (6 bases). V gave up 4 bases and J gave up 6 bases, with 13 bases separating them. Germline CDR1 is SGHDT and CDR2 is YYEEEE. The CDR3 has 14 residues.

The genes are TRBV13 and TRBJ2-5, with TRBD2 identical over 10 bases. Trimming removed 5 bases from V and 5 bases from J; junction bases left unmatched: 5. This CDR3 is 14 amino acids long. The V gene's germline CDR1 is PRHDT and CDR2 FYEKMQ (reference sequence). The CDR3 here is CASSHGTSEETQYF. In DNA, the CDR3 is TGTGCCAGCAGCCATGGGACTAGCGAGGAGACCCAGTACTTC.

The chain couples TRBV29-1 to TRBJ1-3; 7 nucleotides align to TRBD1. Germline loops: CDR1 SQVTM, CDR2 ANQGSEA. The CDR3 runs to 12 residues. With V trimmed by 7 bases and J by 4 bases, 4 bases remained unmatched. The CDR3 region is CSATDRGNTIYF. The DNA of the CDR3 is TGCAGCGCAACGGACAGGGGAAACACCATATATTTT.

The rearrangement links TRBV29-1 to TRBJ1-2, with 9 bases matching TRBD1. CDR1 and CDR2 (germline): SQVTM, ANQGSEA. V lost 6 bases, J lost 3 bases, and 8 bases stayed unmatched. The CDR3 runs 14 residues. The CDR3 nucleotides read TGCAGCGTGGATCGGACAGGGGATTACTATGGCTACACCTTC. Translation gives CSVDRTGDYYGYTF.

This chain connects TRBV30 to TRBJ2-1, with D unclear. The CDR3 totals 13 residues. CDR1 GTSNPN and CDR2 SVGIG come from the germline V gene (reference sequence). The germline V and J ends were trimmed by 0 bases and 4 bases, with 7 bases remaining between them. CDR3 bases: TGTGCCTGGAGTGTGGTGGGGTACAATGAGCAGTTCTTC. Translation: CAWSVVGYNEQFF. Full variable domain (remainder filled in from reference TRBV30 and TRBJ2-1): SQTIHQWPATLVQPVGSPLSLECTVEGTSNPNLYWYRQAAGRGLQLLFYSVGIGQISSEVPQNLSASRPQDRQFILSSKKLLLSDSGFYLCAWSVVGYNEQFFGPGTRLTVL.

V and J are TRBV9 and TRBJ1-1; possibly TRBD1 for D (6 bases). V was trimmed by 3 bases and J by 5 bases, leaving 8 bases between them. There are 12 residues in the CDR3. The germline V gene encodes CDR1 SGDLS and CDR2 YYNGEE. CDR3 sequence reads: CASSAGTTEAFF. As DNA, the CDR3 is TGTGCCAGCAGCGCGGGGACAACTGAAGCTTTCTTT. Variable domain in full (rest from reference TRBV9 and TRBJ1-1): DSGVTQTPKHLITATGQRVTLRCSPRSGDLSVYWYQQSLDQGLQFLIQYYNGEERAKGNILERFSAQQFPDLHSELNLSSLELGDSALYFCASSAGTTEAFFGQGTRLTVV.

There are a few counts of this clone. This chain links TRBV7-8 with TRBJ1-6, with a tentative D call TRBD1 (5 bases). The CDR3 extends over 14 amino acids. Germline V gene sequence: CDR1 SGHVS, CDR2 FQNEAQ. V was pared by 5 bases and J by 7 bases, with 12 bases between. CDR3 residues: CASSAGSRNSPLHF. The DNA for the CDR3 is TGTGCCAGCAGCGCAGGGTCGAGGAATTCACCCCTCCACTTT.

V usage is TRBV29-1 and J usage is TRBJ1-4, with D possibly matching TRBD1 (6 bases). Germline V lookup: CDR1 SQVTM, CDR2 ANQGSEA. The CDR3 has 15 amino acids. Trimming took 5 bases from V and 8 from J, leaving 21 bases between them. The DNA for the CDR3 is TGCAGCGTTTTGTTTATCGCAGGGGCAAACGAAAAACTGTTTTTT. Translating it yields CSVLFIAGANEKLFF.

This clone showed up just a few times. This chain links TRBV2 with TRBJ1-5; 10 positions match TRBD1. The V segment lost 1 base and the J segment 0 bases; nucleotides outside the gene matches: 6. Germline V gene lookup returns CDR1 SNHLY and CDR2 FYNNEI. The CDR3 consists of 18 residues. The CDR3 region is CASSEGTGGIYSNQPQHF. The CDR3 DNA reads as TGTGCCAGCAGTGAAGGGACAGGGGGAATCTATAGCAATCAGCCCCAGCATTTT.

This clone has just a few counts. This rearrangement joins TRBV9 to TRBJ1-2; D unclear. Germline CDR1 is SGDLS and CDR2 is YYNGEE. This CDR3 region has 8 residues. V lost 7 bases, J lost 11 bases, and 6 bases lay in between. CDR3: CASGRYTF. The CDR3 nucleotides read TGTGCCAGCGGAAGGTACACCTTC.

The chain joins TRBV10-3 to TRBJ2-7; D tentatively reads TRBD1 or TRBD2 (5 bases each). V was trimmed by 4 bases and J by 0 bases, leaving 10 bases between them. The germline gives CDR1 ENHRY, CDR2 SYGVKD. The CDR3 sequence is 14 residues long. CDR3 DNA: TGTGCCATCAGTGGGGACCTCCTCTCCTACGAGCAGTACTTC. It encodes CAISGDLLSYEQYF.

This chain connects TRBV4-1 to TRBJ1-4, with D tentatively TRBD1 (6 bases). The germline V and J ends were trimmed by 3 bases and 4 bases, with 12 bases remaining between them. This CDR3 has 15 amino acids. CDR1 MGHRA and CDR2 YSYEKL come from the germline V gene. CDR3 DNA: TGCGCCAGCAGCCAGCCGGGACAACGTAATGAAAAACTGTTTTTT. Translating it yields CASSQPGQRNEKLFF.